This TCR beta chain was sequenced in a study of immune evolution from preneoplasia to lung adenocarcinoma. Germline assignment: CDR1 MDHEN and CDR2 SYDVKM. Trimming removed 3 bases at V and 9 bases at J, with 15 bases between. This CDR3 is 13 amino acids long. Some clones are missing from TCRdb's copy, which holds only in-frame ones; the method was immunoSEQ multiplex PCR. The data contain under 7,000 clones, 65% to 80% of them singletons. This clone was counted once. The sequence was obtained from an older donor with lung adenocarcinoma. V gene TRBV28 combines with J gene TRBJ2-7; D ambiguous. What was sequenced was FFPE lung adenocarcinoma in situ tissue. CDR3 nucleotides: TGTGCCAGCAGTTTCATCCCAGGAACGGGGCAGTACTTC. Its protein is CASSFIPGTGQYF.